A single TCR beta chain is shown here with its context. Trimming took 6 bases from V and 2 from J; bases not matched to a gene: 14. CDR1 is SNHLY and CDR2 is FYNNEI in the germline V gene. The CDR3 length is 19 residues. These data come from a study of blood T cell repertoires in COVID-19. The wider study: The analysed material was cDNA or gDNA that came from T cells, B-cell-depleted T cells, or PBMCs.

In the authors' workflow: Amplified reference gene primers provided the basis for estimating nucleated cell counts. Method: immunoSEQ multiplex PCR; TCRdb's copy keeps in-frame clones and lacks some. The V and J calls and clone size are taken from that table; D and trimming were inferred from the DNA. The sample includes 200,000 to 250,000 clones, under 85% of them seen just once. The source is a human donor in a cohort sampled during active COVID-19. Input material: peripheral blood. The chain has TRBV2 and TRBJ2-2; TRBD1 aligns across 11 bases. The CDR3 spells CASRHRDRGYRRNTGELFF. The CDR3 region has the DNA TGTGCCAGCAGGCACCGGGACAGGGGGTATCGGCGAAACACCGGGGAGCTGTTTTTT.